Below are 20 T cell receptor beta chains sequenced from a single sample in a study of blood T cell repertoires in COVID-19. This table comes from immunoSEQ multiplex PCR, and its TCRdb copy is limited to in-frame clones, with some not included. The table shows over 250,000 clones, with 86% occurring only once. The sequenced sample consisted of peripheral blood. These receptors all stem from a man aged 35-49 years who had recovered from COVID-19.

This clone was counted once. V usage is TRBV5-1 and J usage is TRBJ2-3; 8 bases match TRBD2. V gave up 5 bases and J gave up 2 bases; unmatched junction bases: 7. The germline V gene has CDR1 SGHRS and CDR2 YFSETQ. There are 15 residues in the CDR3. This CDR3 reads CASSWLAGNTDTQYF. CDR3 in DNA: TGCGCCAGCAGTTGGCTAGCGGGTAACACAGATACGCAGTATTTT.

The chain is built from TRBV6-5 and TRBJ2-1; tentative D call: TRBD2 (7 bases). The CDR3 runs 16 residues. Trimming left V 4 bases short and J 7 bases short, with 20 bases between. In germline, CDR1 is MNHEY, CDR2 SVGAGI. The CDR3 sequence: CASSSARGAQRNEQFF. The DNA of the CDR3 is TGTGCCAGCAGTTCCGCTCGGGGGGCGCAAAGAAATGAGCAGTTCTTC.

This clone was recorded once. CDR3 bases: TGTGCCAGCAGACACGGGACTAGCGTCGGGGAGCTGTTTTTT. It specifies CASRHGTSVGELFF. V and J are TRBV25-1 and TRBJ2-2; TRBD2 matches at 10 bases. This CDR3 contains 14 residues. In germline, CDR1 is MGHDK, CDR2 SYGVNS. V lost 6 bases, J lost 7 bases, and 5 bases stayed unmatched.

The CDR3 loop is CASSPRLGLTLSYNEQFF. DNA for the CDR3: TGTGCCAGCAGCCCCCGATTGGGACTAACACTATCCTACAATGAGCAGTTCTTC. The chain couples TRBV9 to TRBJ2-1; 7 bases match TRBD2. Germline CDR1 SGDLS, CDR2 YYNGEE. Unmatched junction bases numbered 14, after V lost 4 bases and J lost 1 base. The CDR3 runs to 18 residues.

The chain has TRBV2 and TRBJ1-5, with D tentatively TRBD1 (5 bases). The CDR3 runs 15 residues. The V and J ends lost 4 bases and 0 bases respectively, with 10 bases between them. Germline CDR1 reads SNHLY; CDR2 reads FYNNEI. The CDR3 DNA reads TGTGCCAGCAGTGGGGCAGGGAATAGCAATCAGCCCCAGCATTTT. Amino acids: CASSGAGNSNQPQHF.

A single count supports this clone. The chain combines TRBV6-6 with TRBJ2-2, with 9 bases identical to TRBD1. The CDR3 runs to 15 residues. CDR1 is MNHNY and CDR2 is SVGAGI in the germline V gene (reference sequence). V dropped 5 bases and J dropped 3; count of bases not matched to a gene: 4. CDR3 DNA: TGTGCCAGCAGTACAACAGGGGGCGACACCGGGGAGCTGTTTTTT. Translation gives CASSTTGGDTGELFF.

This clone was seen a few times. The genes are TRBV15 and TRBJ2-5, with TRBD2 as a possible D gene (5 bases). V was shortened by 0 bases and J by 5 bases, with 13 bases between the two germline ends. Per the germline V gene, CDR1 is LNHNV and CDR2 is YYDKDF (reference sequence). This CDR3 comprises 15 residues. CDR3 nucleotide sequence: TGTGCCACCAGCAGAGACTGGGGTCGGACTGAGACCCAGTACTTC. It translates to CATSRDWGRTETQYF.

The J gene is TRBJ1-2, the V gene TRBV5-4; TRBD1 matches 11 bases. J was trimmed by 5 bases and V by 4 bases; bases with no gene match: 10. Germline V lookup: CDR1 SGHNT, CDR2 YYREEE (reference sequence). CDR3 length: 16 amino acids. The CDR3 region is CASSRPGQGAGYGYTF. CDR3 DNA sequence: TGTGCCAGCAGCCGCCCTGGACAGGGGGCGGGGTATGGCTACACCTTC.

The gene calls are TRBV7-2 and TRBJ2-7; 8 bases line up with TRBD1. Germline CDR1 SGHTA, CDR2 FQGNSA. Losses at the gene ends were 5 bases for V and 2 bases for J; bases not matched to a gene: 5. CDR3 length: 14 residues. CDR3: CASSGRDRPYEQYF. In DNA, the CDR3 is TGTGCCAGCAGCGGGCGGGACAGGCCCTACGAGCAGTACTTC.

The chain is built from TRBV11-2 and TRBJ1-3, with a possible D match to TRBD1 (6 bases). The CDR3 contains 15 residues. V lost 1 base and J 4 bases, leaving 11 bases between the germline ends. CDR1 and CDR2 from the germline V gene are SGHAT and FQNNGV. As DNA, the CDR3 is TGTGCCAGCAGCTTAGCAGGGGCGAGGGGAAACACCATATATTTT. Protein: CASSLAGARGNTIYF.

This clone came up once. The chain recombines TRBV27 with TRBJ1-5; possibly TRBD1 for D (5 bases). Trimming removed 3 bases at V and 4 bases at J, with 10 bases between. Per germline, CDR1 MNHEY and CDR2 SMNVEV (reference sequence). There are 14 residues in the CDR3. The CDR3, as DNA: TGTGCCAGCAGTTTCCAGGGTACGAATCAGCCCCAGCATTTT. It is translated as CASSFQGTNQPQHF.

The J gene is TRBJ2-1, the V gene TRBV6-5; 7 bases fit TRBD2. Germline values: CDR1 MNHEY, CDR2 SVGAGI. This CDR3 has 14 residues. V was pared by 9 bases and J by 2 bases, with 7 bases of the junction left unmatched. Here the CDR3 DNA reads TGTGCCAGGACTGAGCGGGATACCTACAATGAGCAGTTCTTC. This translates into CARTERDTYNEQFF.

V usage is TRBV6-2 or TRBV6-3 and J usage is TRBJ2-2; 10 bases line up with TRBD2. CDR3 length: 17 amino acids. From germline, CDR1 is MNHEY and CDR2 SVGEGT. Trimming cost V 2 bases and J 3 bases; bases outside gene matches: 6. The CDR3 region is CASSYPTSGRDTGELFF. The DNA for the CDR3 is TGTGCCAGCAGTTACCCGACTAGCGGGCGAGACACCGGGGAGCTGTTTTTT.

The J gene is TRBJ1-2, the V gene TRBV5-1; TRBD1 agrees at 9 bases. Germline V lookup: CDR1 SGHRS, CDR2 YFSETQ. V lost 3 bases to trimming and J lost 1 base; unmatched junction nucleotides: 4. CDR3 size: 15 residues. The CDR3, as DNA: TGCGCCAGCAGCTACACAGGGGGCGGTAACTATGGCTACACCTTC. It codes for CASSYTGGGNYGYTF.

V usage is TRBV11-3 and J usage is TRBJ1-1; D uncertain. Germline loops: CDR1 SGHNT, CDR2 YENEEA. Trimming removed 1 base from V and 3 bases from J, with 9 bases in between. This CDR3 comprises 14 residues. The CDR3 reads CASSLGGLHTEAFF. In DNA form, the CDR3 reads TGTGCCAGCAGCTTAGGAGGTCTACACACTGAAGCTTTCTTT.

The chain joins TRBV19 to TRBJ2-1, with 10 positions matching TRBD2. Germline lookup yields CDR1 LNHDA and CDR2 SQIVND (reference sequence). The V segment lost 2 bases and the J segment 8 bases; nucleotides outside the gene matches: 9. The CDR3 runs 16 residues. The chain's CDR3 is CASSIRAASGGDEQFF. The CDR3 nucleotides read TGTGCCAGTAGTATAAGGGCGGCTAGCGGGGGCGATGAGCAGTTCTTC.

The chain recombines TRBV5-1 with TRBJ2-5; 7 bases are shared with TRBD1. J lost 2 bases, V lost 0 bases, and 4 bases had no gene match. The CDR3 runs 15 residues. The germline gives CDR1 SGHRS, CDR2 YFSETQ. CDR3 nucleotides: TGCGCCAGCAGCTTGGGTGACAGGGATCAAGAGACCCAGTACTTC. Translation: CASSLGDRDQETQYF.

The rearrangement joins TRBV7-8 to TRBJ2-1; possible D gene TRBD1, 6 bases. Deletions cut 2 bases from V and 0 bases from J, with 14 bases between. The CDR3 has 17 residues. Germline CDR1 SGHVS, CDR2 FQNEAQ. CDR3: CASSLTSGTRSYNEQFF. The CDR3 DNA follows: TGTGCCAGCAGCTTAACCTCCGGGACACGCTCCTACAATGAGCAGTTCTTC.

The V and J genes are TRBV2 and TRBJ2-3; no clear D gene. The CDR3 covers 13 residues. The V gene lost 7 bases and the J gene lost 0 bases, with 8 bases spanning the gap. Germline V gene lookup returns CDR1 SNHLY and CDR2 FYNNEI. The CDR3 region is CASNGRSTDTQYF. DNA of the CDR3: TGTGCCAGCAACGGCAGGAGCACAGATACGCAGTATTTT.

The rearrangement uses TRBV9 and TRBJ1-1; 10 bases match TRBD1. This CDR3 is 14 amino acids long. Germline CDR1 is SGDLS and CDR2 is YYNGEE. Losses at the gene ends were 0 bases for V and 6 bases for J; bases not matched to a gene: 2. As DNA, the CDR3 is TGTGCCAGCAGCGTAGGGACAGGGGGGCCTGAAGCTTTCTTT. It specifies CASSVGTGGPEAFF.